These 5 T cell receptor beta chains share one sample of origin, sequenced in a study of cytomegalovirus exposure and HLA in healthy donors. A multiplex PCR was run with 60 Vbeta primers and 13 Jbeta primers. Assay used: immunoSEQ multiplex PCR; TCRdb lists only in-frame clones, some missing. The sample includes about 110,000 clones, over 65% of them seen just once. Material for sequencing was PBMCs. Receptor source: a woman in her 30s in good health and CMV-seronegative.

The sample holds a few counts of this clone. This chain joins TRBV30 and TRBJ2-3, with 11 bases lining up with TRBD2. This CDR3 comprises 16 residues. Trimming cost V 2 bases and J 4 bases; bases outside gene matches: 8. Germline V gene data show CDR1 as GTSNPN and CDR2 as SVGIG (reference sequence). CDR3 DNA sequence: TGTGCCTGGAGTCGCATCCGACTAGCGGGATCAGATACGCAGTATTTT. Residues: CAWSRIRLAGSDTQYF. The whole variable domain, filled in from reference TRBV30 and TRBJ2-3, reads SQTIHQWPATLVQPVGSPLSLECTVEGTSNPNLYWYRQAAGRGLQLLFYSVGIGQISSEVPQNLSASRPQDRQFILSSKKLLLSDSGFYLCAWSRIRLAGSDTQYFGPGTRLTVL.

V usage is TRBV7-9 and J usage is TRBJ2-6, with D tentatively TRBD1 (5 bases). Germline loops: CDR1 SEHNR, CDR2 FQNEAQ (reference sequence). V was pared by 3 bases and J by 4 bases, with 7 bases between. The CDR3 covers 14 residues. Written as DNA, the CDR3 is TGTGCCAGCAGCTTTACAGGCGGGGCCAACGTCCTGACTTTC. Its protein product is CASSFTGGANVLTF.

This clone was seen only once. V usage is TRBV2 and J usage is TRBJ2-1; no reliable D call. Germline V lookup: CDR1 SNHLY, CDR2 FYNNEI. V lost 6 bases and J lost 9, with 6 bases in between. The CDR3 has 10 amino acids. CDR3 DNA: TGTGCCAGCAGGTTCGGTGAGCAGTTCTTC. Its translation: CASRFGEQFF.

The gene calls are TRBV29-1 and TRBJ1-1, with D uncertain. Germline values: CDR1 SQVTM, CDR2 ANQGSEA. The ends were cut back, 5 bases at V and 3 bases at J, with 10 bases in the middle. The CDR3 spans 12 residues. The CDR3 region is CSVTGRDTEAFF. The CDR3 nucleotides read TGCAGCGTTACCGGGAGGGACACTGAAGCTTTCTTT.

This sequence joins TRBV9 and TRBJ2-3; the match to TRBD2 covers 12 bases. Looked up from germline, CDR1 is SGDLS and CDR2 is YYNGEE. This CDR3 spans 18 amino acids. The V segment lost 0 bases and the J segment 5 bases; nucleotides outside the gene matches: 10. As DNA, the CDR3 is TGTGCCAGCAGCGTAGAGGAGCTAGCGGGGGGGCAGAGAGATACGCAGTATTTT. Its protein is CASSVEELAGGQRDTQYF.